The 12 T cell receptor beta chains listed next were all sequenced from one sample in a study of blood T cell repertoires in COVID-19. Produced via immunoSEQ multiplex PCR; TCRdb's table is partial and in-frame only. The profile shows 150,000 or so clones, 65% to 85% of them singletons. Sequencing was performed on PBMCs or T cells enriched from blood (not recorded which). Every receptor here comes from a woman between 40 and 55 years old with acute COVID-19.

V usage is TRBV4-2 and J usage is TRBJ1-3; no clear D gene. Germline values: CDR1 LGHNA, CDR2 YNFKEQ. Deletions cut 0 bases from V and 3 bases from J, with 12 bases between. The CDR3 spans 16 residues. The CDR3 spells CASSQDIVGSGNTIYF. Written as DNA, the CDR3 is TGTGCCAGCAGCCAAGACATTGTGGGGAGTGGAAACACCATATATTTT.

As to this clone: In the same sample, other DNA sequences code for this CDR3. V and J are TRBV30 and TRBJ1-2; 11 bases are a match to TRBD1. The J segment lost 5 bases and the V segment lost 5 bases, leaving 1 base of the junction unmatched. CDR3 size: 12 residues. Germline assignment: CDR1 GTSNPN and CDR2 SVGIG (reference sequence). In DNA form, the CDR3 reads TGTGCCTGGGGACAGGGGGCTTATGGCTACACCTTC. This sequence encodes CAWGQGAYGYTF.

The genes are TRBV5-1 and TRBJ2-1, with TRBD2 identical over 8 bases. Germline V gene sequence: CDR1 SGHRS, CDR2 YFSETQ. Germline trimming cut 4 bases from V and 7 bases from J; bases unmatched to any gene: 13. The CDR3 has 16 residues. The CDR3 spells CASSTLPSGSRNEQFF. Here the CDR3 DNA reads TGCGCCAGCAGCACATTGCCCAGCGGGAGCCGGAATGAGCAGTTCTTC.

CDR3 sequence reads: CASSALPTDTQYF. CDR3 DNA sequence: TGTGCCAGCAGCGCCCTACCCACAGATACGCAGTATTTT. This chain joins TRBV9 and TRBJ2-3; no clear D. V was clipped by 3 bases and J by 2 bases, with 7 bases between them. Germline values: CDR1 SGDLS, CDR2 YYNGEE. The CDR3 totals 13 residues.

The V gene is TRBV19, the J gene TRBJ1-2; the D gene is possibly TRBD1 (6 bases). This CDR3 has 16 amino acids. Germline assignment: CDR1 LNHDA and CDR2 SQIVND (reference sequence). The V gene lost 10 bases and the J gene lost 5 bases, with 26 bases spanning the gap. Here the CDR3 reads CATHTPGESRGYGYTF. The CDR3 DNA follows: TGTGCCACTCATACACCAGGGGAAAGTAGGGGATATGGCTACACCTTC. The full variable domain, with the rest looked up from reference TRBV19 and TRBJ1-2, is DGGITQSPKYLFRKEGQNVTLSCEQNLNHDAMYWYRQDPGQGLRLIYYSQIVNDFQKGDIAEGYSVSREKKESFPLTVTSAQKNPTAFYLCATHTPGESRGYGYTFGSGTRLTVV.

This clone was found once. At one of its ends the junction is not consistent with the germline gene, which may arise from a read error. J is TRBJ1-2 and V is TRBV2; D not resolved. The CDR3 loop spans 12 amino acids. Germline CDR1 reads SNHLY; CDR2 reads FYNNEI. The CDR3 region has the DNA TGTGCCAGCAGGGAAGATGAGGGCGGCTACACCTTC. Translation gives CASREDEGGYTF.

J is TRBJ1-5 and V is TRBV2; D not resolved. V was trimmed by 10 bases and J by 2 bases, leaving 15 bases between them. Looked up from germline, CDR1 is SNHLY and CDR2 is FYNNEI. The CDR3 has 14 amino acids. CDR3 DNA: TGTGCCACCTCGGACGGGAATGGCAATCAGCCCCAGCATTTT. It codes for CATSDGNGNQPQHF.

This sequence joins TRBV9 and TRBJ1-1, with no clear D. CDR1 SGDLS and CDR2 YYNGEE come from the germline V gene. Trimming removed 0 bases at V and 0 bases at J, with 6 bases between. This CDR3 is built from 14 residues. The DNA for the CDR3 is TGTGCCAGCAGCGTAGGACACTTGAACACTGAAGCTTTCTTT. Its protein is CASSVGHLNTEAFF.

The chain recombines TRBV6-1 with TRBJ1-4; tentatively, D is TRBD1 (6 bases). V was trimmed by 1 base and J by 12 bases, leaving 12 bases between them. Germline CDR1 is MNHNS and CDR2 is SASEGT. The CDR3 spans 13 residues. The CDR3 bases are TGTGCCAGCAGTGAAGATGACAGGATCCAACTGTTTTTT. Amino acids: CASSEDDRIQLFF.

The genes are TRBV7-2 and TRBJ2-5, with 8 bases aligning to TRBD1. The germline V gene encodes CDR1 SGHTA and CDR2 FQGNSA. J lost 2 bases, V lost 5 bases, and 13 bases had no gene match. CDR3 size: 17 residues. Written as DNA, the CDR3 is TGTGCCAGCAGCAATTCCGCCGGGACAGGCAAACAAGAGACCCAGTACTTC. Translating it yields CASSNSAGTGKQETQYF.

V usage is TRBV5-4 and J usage is TRBJ2-2, with 9 bases aligning to TRBD2. V shed 0 bases and J 4 bases; nucleotides not matched to a gene: 4. From germline, CDR1 is SGHNT and CDR2 YYREEE (reference sequence). This CDR3 has 16 residues. CDR3 nucleotide sequence: TGTGCCAGCAGCTTGGGGGCGGGAGGGCCCACCGGGGAGCTGTTTTTT. Amino acids: CASSLGAGGPTGELFF.

With regard to this clone: A junction end diverges from the germline sequence, so it may reflect a read error. The chain joins TRBV11-2 to TRBJ1-3; D gene uncertain. CDR1 is SGHAT, CDR2 FQNNGV, per germline. The CDR3 totals 16 residues. This CDR3 reads CASSSQLESPGNTIYF. CDR3 sequence (DNA): TGTGCTAGCAGCTCCCAGTTGGAGTCCCCTGGAAACACCATATATTTT.